This TCR beta chain was captured by sequencing in a study of blood T cell repertoires in COVID-19. Study information: Material from acute and convalescent COVID-19 was sourced from the United States, Italy and Spain.

Here immunoSEQ multiplex PCR was the method, and the copy in TCRdb shows in-frame clones only, minus some. The sample yields about 340,000 clones, 91% seen once. The source of this sequence is a woman aged 18-29 years who had recovered from COVID-19. Input material: peripheral blood.

The CDR3 spells CSAFTGDTQYF. CDR3 DNA: TGCAGTGCATTTACAGGGGATACGCAGTATTTT. V is TRBV20-1 and J is TRBJ2-3; a weak D match, TRBD1 (6 bases). The CDR3 contains 11 residues. Germline V gene lookup returns CDR1 DFQATT and CDR2 SNEGSKA (reference sequence). With 6 bases removed from V and 6 bases from J, the gap between germline ends came to 10 bases.